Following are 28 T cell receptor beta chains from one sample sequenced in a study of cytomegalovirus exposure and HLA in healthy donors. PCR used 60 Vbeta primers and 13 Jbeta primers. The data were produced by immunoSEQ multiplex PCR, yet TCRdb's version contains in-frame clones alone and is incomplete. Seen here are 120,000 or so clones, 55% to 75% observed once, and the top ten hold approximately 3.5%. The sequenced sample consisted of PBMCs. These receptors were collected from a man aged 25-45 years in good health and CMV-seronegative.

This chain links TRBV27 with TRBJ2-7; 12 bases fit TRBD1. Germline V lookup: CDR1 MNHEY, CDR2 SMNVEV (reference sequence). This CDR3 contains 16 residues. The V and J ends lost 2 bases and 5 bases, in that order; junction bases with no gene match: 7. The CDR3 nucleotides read TGTGCCAGCAGTTTAGGGACAGGGGGCGCGTTTAACGAGCAGTACTTC. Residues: CASSLGTGGAFNEQYF.

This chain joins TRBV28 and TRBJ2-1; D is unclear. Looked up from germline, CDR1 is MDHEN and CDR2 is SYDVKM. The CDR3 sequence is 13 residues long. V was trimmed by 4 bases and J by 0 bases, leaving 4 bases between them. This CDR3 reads CASSWSSYNEQFF. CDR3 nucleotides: TGTGCCAGCAGTTGGAGCTCCTACAATGAGCAGTTCTTC.

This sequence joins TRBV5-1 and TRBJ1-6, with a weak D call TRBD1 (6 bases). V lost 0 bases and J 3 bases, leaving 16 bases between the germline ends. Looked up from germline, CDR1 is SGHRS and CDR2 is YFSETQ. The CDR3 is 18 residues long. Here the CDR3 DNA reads TGCGCCAGCAGCTTGGCACCAGGTGGGGACAACTATAATTCACCCCTCCACTTT. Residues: CASSLAPGGDNYNSPLHF. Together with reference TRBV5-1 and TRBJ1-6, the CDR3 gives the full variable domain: KAGVTQTPRYLIKTRGQQVTLSCSPISGHRSVSWYQQTPGQGLQFLFEYFSETQRNKGNFPGRFSGRQFSNSRSEMNVSTLELGDSALYLCASSLAPGGDNYNSPLHFGNGTRLTVT.

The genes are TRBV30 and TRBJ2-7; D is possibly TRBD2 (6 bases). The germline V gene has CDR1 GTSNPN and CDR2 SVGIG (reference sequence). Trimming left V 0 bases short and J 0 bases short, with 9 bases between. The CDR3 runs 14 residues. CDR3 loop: CAWSVSSASYEQYF. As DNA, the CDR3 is TGTGCCTGGAGTGTTTCTAGCGCCTCCTACGAGCAGTACTTC.

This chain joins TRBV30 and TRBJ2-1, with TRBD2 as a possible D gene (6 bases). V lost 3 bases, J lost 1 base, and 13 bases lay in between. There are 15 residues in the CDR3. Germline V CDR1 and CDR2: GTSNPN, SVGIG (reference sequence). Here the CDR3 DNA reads TGTGCCTGGAGCCAGGACTATACTTCCTACAATGAGCAGTTCTTC. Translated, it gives CAWSQDYTSYNEQFF.

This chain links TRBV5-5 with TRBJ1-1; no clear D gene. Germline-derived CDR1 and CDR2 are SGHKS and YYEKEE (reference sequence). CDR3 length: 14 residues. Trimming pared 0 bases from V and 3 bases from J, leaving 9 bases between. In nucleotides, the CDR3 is TGTGCCAGCAGCTTGGGAGGAGACGACACTGAAGCTTTCTTT. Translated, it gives CASSLGGDDTEAFF.

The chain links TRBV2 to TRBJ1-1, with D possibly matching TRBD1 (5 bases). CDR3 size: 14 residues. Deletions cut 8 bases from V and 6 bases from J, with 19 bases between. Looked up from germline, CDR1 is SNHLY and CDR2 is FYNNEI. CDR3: CASGPQFGGAEAFF. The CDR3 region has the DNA TGTGCCAGCGGACCCCAATTCGGGGGGGCTGAAGCTTTCTTT.

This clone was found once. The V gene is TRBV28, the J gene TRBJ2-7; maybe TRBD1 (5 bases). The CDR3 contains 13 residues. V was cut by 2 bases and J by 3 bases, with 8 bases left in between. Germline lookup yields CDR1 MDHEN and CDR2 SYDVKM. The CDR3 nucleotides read TGTGCCAGCAGTTTACAGGGCTTCTACGAGCAGTACTTC. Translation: CASSLQGFYEQYF.

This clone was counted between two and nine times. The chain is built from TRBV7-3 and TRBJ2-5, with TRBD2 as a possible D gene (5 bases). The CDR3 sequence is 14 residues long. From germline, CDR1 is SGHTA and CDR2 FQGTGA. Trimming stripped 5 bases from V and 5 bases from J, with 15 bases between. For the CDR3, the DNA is TGTGCCAGCAGCCCCCCAGGTCCGGGGGAGACCCAGTACTTC. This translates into CASSPPGPGETQYF.

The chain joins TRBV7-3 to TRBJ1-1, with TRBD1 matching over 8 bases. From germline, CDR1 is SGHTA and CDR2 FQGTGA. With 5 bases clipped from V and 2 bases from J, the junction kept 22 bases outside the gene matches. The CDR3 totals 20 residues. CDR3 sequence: CASSPHRGNHPSKTNTEAFF. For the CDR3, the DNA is TGTGCCAGCAGCCCTCACAGGGGGAATCACCCCTCAAAAACTAACACTGAAGCTTTCTTT. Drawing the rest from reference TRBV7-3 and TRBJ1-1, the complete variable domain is GAGVSQTPSNKVTEKGKYVELRCDPISGHTALYWYRQSLGQGPEFLIYFQGTGAADDSGLPNDRFFAVRPEGSVSTLKIQRTERGDSAVYLCASSPHRGNHPSKTNTEAFFGQGTRLTVV.

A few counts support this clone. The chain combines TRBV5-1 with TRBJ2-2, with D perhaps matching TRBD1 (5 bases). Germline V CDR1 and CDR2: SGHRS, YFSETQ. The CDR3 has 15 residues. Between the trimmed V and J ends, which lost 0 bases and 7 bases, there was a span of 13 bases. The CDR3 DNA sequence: TGCGCCAGCAGCTTGGCAACAGGTGGTCTCGGGGAGCTGTTTTTT. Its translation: CASSLATGGLGELFF.

CDR3 nucleotide sequence: TGCGCCAGCAGCCAAGATTCCCAAATTATGGGGGGCTCTGGAAACACCATATATTTT. Translation: CASSQDSQIMGGSGNTIYF. This chain connects TRBV4-1 to TRBJ1-3; TRBD1 might be the D (5 bases). V was shortened by 0 bases and J by 0 bases, with 18 bases between the two germline ends. Germline V gene data show CDR1 as MGHRA and CDR2 as YSYEKL. This CDR3 is built from 19 residues.

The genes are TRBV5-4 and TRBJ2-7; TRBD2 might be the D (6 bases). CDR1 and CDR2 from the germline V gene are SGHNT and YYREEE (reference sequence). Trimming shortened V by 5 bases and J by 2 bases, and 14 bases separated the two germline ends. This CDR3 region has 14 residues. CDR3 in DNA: TGTGCCAGCAGGCGCGGAGGGTTTCCCTACGAGCAGTACTTC. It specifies CASRRGGFPYEQYF. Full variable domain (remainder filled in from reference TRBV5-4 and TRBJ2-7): ETGVTQSPTHLIKTRGQQVTLRCSSQSGHNTVSWYQQALGQGPQFIFQYYREEENGRGNFPPRFSGLQFPNYSSELNVNALELDDSALYLCASRRGGFPYEQYFGPGTRLTVT.

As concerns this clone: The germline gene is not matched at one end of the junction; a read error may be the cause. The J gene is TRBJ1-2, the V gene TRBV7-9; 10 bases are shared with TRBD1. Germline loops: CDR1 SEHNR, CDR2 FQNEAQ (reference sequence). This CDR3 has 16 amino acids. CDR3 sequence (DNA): TGTTCCAGCAGCGTAACCCATGGACAGGGGGGCTATGGCTACACCTTC. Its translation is CSSSVTHGQGGYGYTF.

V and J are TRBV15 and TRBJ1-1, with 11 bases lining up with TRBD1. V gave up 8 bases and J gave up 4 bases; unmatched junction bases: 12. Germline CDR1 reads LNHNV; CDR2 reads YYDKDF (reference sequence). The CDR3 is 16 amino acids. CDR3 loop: CATSRGQGAIATEAFF. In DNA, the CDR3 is TGTGCCACCTCCCGAGGACAGGGGGCGATTGCCACTGAAGCTTTCTTT. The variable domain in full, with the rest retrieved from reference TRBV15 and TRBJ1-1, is DAMVIQNPRYQVTQFGKPVTLSCSQTLNHNVMYWYQQKSSQAPKLLFHYYDKDFNNEADTPDNFQSRRPNTSFCFLDIRSPGLGDTAMYLCATSRGQGAIATEAFFGQGTRLTVV.

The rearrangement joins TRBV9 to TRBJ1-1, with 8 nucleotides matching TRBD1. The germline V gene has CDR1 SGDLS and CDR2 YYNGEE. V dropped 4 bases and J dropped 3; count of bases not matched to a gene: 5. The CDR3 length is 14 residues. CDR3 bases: TGTGCCAGCAGCCAGGGGGCTGTGGACACTGAAGCTTTCTTT. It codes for CASSQGAVDTEAFF.

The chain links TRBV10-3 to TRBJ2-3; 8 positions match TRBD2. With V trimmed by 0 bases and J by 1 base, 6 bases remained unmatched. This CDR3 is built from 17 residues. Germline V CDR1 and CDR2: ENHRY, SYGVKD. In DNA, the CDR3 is TGTGCCATCAGTGAGTCGGCCGCGCGGGGGGGCACAGATACGCAGTATTTT. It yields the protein CAISESAARGGTDTQYF.

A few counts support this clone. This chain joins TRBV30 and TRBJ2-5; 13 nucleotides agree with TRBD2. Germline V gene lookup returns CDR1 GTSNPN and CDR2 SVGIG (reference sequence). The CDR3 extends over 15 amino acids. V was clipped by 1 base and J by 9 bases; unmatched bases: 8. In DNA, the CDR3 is TGTGCCTGGAGTGACATTAGACTAGCGGGGGGTCCCCAGTACTTC. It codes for CAWSDIRLAGGPQYF. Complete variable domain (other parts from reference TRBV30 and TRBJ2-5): SQTIHQWPATLVQPVGSPLSLECTVEGTSNPNLYWYRQAAGRGLQLLFYSVGIGQISSEVPQNLSASRPQDRQFILSSKKLLLSDSGFYLCAWSDIRLAGGPQYFGPGTRLLVL.

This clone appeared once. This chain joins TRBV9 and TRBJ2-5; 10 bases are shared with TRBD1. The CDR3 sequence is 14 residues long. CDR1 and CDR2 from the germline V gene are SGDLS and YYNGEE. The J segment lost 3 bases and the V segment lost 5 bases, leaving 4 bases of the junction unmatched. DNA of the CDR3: TGTGCCAGCAGTTTGGGACAGGGGAAAGAGACCCAGTACTTC. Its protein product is CASSLGQGKETQYF. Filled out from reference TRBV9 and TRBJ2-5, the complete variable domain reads DSGVTQTPKHLITATGQRVTLRCSPRSGDLSVYWYQQSLDQGLQFLIQYYNGEERAKGNILERFSAQQFPDLHSELNLSSLELGDSALYFCASSLGQGKETQYFGPGTRLLVL.

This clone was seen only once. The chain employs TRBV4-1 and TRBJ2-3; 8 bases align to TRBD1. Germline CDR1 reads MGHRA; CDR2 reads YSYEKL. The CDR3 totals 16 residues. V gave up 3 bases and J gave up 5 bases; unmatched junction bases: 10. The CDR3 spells CASSQLLQGVGDTQYF. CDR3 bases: TGCGCCAGCAGCCAGCTTCTACAGGGGGTAGGAGATACGCAGTATTTT.

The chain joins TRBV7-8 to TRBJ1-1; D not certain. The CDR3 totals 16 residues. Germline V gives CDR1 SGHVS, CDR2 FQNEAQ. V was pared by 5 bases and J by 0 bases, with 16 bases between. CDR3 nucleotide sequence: TGTGCCAGCAGCCCCGTCTTAGCGAGTTTGAACACTGAAGCTTTCTTT. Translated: CASSPVLASLNTEAFF.

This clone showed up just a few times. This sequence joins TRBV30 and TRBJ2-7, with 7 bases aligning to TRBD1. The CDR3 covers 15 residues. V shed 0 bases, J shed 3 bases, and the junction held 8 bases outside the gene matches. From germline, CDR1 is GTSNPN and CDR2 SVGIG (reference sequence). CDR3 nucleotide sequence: TGTGCCTGGAGTGTATTCGGACAGGTGCTCTACGAGCAGTACTTC. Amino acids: CAWSVFGQVLYEQYF.

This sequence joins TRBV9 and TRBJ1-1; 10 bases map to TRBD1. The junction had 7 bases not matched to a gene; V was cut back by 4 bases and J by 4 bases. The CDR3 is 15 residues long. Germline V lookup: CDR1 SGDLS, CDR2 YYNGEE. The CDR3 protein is CASSSMGQGSTEAFF. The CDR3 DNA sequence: TGTGCCAGCAGCTCAATGGGACAGGGGTCCACTGAAGCTTTCTTT.

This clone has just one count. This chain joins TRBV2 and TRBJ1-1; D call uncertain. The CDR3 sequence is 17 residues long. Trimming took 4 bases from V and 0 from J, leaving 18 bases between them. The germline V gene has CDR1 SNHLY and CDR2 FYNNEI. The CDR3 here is CASSVIGSGFMNTEAFF. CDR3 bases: TGTGCCAGCAGTGTTATTGGGTCAGGCTTCATGAACACTGAAGCTTTCTTT. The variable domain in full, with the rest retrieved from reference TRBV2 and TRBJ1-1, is EPEVTQTPSHQVTQMGQEVILRCVPISNHLYFYWYRQILGQKVEFLVSFYNNEISEKSEIFDDQFSVERPDGSNFTLKIRSTKLEDSAMYFCASSVIGSGFMNTEAFFGQGTRLTVV.

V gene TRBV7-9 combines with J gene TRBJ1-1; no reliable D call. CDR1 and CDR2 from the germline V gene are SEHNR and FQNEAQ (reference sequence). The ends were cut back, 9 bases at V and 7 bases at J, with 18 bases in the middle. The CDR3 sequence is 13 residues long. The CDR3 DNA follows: TGTGCCAGTATATGGGGAGATTCCTTTGAAGCTTTCTTT. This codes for CASIWGDSFEAFF.

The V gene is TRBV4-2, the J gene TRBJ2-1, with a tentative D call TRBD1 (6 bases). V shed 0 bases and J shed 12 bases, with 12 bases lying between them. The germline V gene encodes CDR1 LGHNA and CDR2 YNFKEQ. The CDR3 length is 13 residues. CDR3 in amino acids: CASSQDRGIGQFF. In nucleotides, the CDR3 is TGTGCCAGCAGCCAAGACAGGGGCATAGGGCAGTTCTTC.

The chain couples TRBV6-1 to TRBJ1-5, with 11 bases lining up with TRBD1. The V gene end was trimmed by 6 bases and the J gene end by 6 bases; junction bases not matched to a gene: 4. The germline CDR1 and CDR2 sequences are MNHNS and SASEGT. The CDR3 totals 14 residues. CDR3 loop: CASRDRGLAQPQHF. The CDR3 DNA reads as TGTGCCAGCAGGGACAGGGGGCTCGCTCAGCCCCAGCATTTT.

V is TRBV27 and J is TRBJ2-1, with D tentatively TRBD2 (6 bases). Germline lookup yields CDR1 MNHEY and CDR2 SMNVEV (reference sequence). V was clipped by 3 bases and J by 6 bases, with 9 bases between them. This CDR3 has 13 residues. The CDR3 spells CASSLGLANEQFF. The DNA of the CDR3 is TGTGCCAGCAGTTTGGGACTGGCCAATGAGCAGTTCTTC.